Listed below are T cell receptor beta chains from one sample, sequenced in a study of precursors of human CD4 cytotoxic T cells. TCRdb processed the reads anew with MiXCR; each CDR3 protein has one entry. Among hundreds of distinct CDR3 sequences listed, less than 20% were seen once. Sequenced sample: memory CD4+ T cells from blood (PBMCs). Receptors originate from a human donor in good health. Both conserved end residues are part of each CDR3. The D gene is left open where the match is weak. Only part of the rows carry a size: once, few, many, or a class if the clone is expanded.

NA TRBJ2-5 large TRBV3-1 TGTGCCAGCAGCCAAGACTCGCGAAGGGAGACCCAGTACTTC CASSQDSRRETQYF
TRBD2 TRBJ2-7 NA TRBV6-2/TRBV6-3 TGTGCCAGCAGCACACCGGGACTACCAACCTACGAGCAGTACTTC CASSTPGLPTYEQYF
TRBD1 TRBJ1-1 large TRBV5-4 TGTGCCAGCAGCACCTACAGGGATGGACAGGGGGCTTTCTTT CASSTYRDGQGAFF
TRBD2 TRBJ2-1 NA TRBV6-5 TGTGCCAGCAGCTTAGCGGGAGTTTCAAACAATGAGCAGTTCTTC CASSLAGVSNNEQFF
NA TRBJ2-1 few TRBV5-1 TGCGCCAGCAGCTTCCGGGACGGGGGAGATGAGCAGTTCTTC CASSFRDGGDEQFF
NA TRBJ2-7 few TRBV12-3/TRBV12-4 TGTGCCAGCAGTTTAGCTCTACGGGACTCCTACGAGCAGTACTTC CASSLALRDSYEQYF
TRBD1 TRBJ1-1 NA TRBV5-6 TGTGCCAGCATCAGACAGGGGCGTGCCACTGAAGCTTTCTTT CASIRQGRATEAFF
NA TRBJ1-2 few TRBV4-1 TGCGCCAGCAGCCAAGTACTCCTAGGGGACTATGGCTACACCTTC CASSQVLLGDYGYTF
TRBD1 TRBJ1-2 large TRBV6-5 TGTGCCAGCAGTTCCCCGACAGGGGGCTATGGCTACACCTTC CASSSPTGGYGYTF
NA TRBJ1-2 NA TRBV28 TGTGCCAGTTCAGAGGAGAATAACTATGGCTACACCTTC CASSEENNYGYTF
NA TRBJ2-2 large TRBV30 TGTGCCTGGAGTGTACCGCGAACCACCGGGGAGCTGTTTTTT CAWSVPRTTGELFF
NA TRBJ2-1 large TRBV28 TGTGCCAGCAGCCGCGGACTCCCCGGTAATGAGCAGTTCTTC CASSRGLPGNEQFF
TRBD1 TRBJ1-6 large TRBV7-9 TGTGCCAGCAGCCAAGGACAGGGATATTCACCCCTCCACTTT CASSQGQGYSPLHF
NA TRBJ1-5 once TRBV12-3/TRBV12-4 TGTGCCAGCAGTTTAAAAGGGGGCAATCAGCCCCAGCATTTT CASSLKGGNQPQHF
NA TRBJ2-3 large TRBV7-9 TGTGCCAGCAGCCCGAGGGGCGGTGGTGATACGCAGTATTTT CASSPRGGGDTQYF
NA TRBJ1-1 large TRBV4-1 TGCGCCAGCAGCCAAACCGGGACTTTGAACACTGAAGCTTTCTTT CASSQTGTLNTEAFF
NA TRBJ1-1 large TRBV9 TGTGCCAGCAGCCCCCATAGGGGGAACACTGAAGCTTTCTTT CASSPHRGNTEAFF
NA TRBJ1-2 large TRBV20-1 TGCAGCTACCCCTTGGAGGGGGGCCCTAACTATGGCTACACCTTC CSYPLEGGPNYGYTF
TRBD1 TRBJ1-1 large TRBV27 TGTGCCAGCAGTTCGCTCAGGGGGCCCTTTGAAGCTTTCTTT CASSSLRGPFEAFF
TRBD1 TRBJ2-1 hyperexpanded TRBV18 TGTGCCAGCTCACCCGGACAGGGTATCTCCTACAATGAGCAGTTCTTC CASSPGQGISYNEQFF
TRBD1 TRBJ1-2 NA TRBV7-6 TGTGCCAGCAGCTTAACCTCCGGGACAGATGGCTACACCTTC CASSLTSGTDGYTF
NA TRBJ2-3 few TRBV28 TGTGCCAGCAGTCCCCGAACAGAACGAGGGTTTAGGACAGATACGCAGTATTTT CASSPRTERGFRTDTQYF
NA TRBJ1-1 large TRBV29-1 TGCAGCGGAGGGATGTACACTGAAGCTTTCTTT CSGGMYTEAFF
NA TRBJ2-5 few TRBV4-1 TGCGCCAGCAGCCAAACTAGGAAAGAGACCCAGTACTTC CASSQTRKETQYF
NA TRBJ2-7 few TRBV12-3/TRBV12-4 TGTGCCAGCACTTTACGCGGCAGTACCTACGAGCAGTACTTC CASTLRGSTYEQYF
NA TRBJ2-3 few TRBV20-1 TGCAGTGCTAGGCGGGACCTCCAGGAGTATTTT CSARRDLQEYF
NA TRBJ2-1 few TRBV5-6 TGTGCCAGCAGCTTGAGTGAGGTCCTCTACAATGAGCAGTTCTTC CASSLSEVLYNEQFF
TRBD1 TRBJ2-3 NA TRBV25-1 TGTGCCAGCAGTGACAGGGGGCCCACAGATACGCAGTATTTT CASSDRGPTDTQYF
TRBD1 TRBJ2-4 NA TRBV2 TGTGCCAGCGGACAGACAGGGGTGGACATTCAGTACTTC CASGQTGVDIQYF
NA TRBJ2-4 large TRBV25-1 TGTGCCAGCAGTGTTGTACAGTTGGGAGACAAAAACATTCAGTACTTC CASSVVQLGDKNIQYF
NA TRBJ1-2 few TRBV28 TGTGCCAGCAGCAAGGGGGGGGCTCAGAACTATGGCTACACCTTC CASSKGGAQNYGYTF
NA TRBJ2-4 few TRBV5-1 TGCGCCAGCAGCTTGGACTCTGGAAACATTCAGTACTTC CASSLDSGNIQYF
NA TRBJ2-6 NA TRBV7-2 TGTGCCAGCAGCCCCTCGTTAGGTTCTGGGGCCAACGTCCTGACTTTC CASSPSLGSGANVLTF
TRBD2 TRBJ2-2 large TRBV5-6 TGTGCCAGCATGAGGACTAGCGGGAGAGTCCTAGGAGACGGGGAGCTGTTTTTT CASMRTSGRVLGDGELFF
NA TRBJ1-1 NA TRBV5-5 TGTGCCAGCAGACAGAAGAACACTGAAGCTTTCTTT CASRQKNTEAFF
TRBD1 TRBJ1-1 large TRBV25-1 TGTGCCAGCAGTGACGGACAGGGTTTAGGGGCTTTCTTT CASSDGQGLGAFF
NA TRBJ2-2 large TRBV6-6 TGTGCCAGCAGTTACTCGGAGGGTACGAACACCGGGGAGCTGTTTTTT CASSYSEGTNTGELFF
TRBD2 TRBJ2-1 NA TRBV12-3/TRBV12-4 TGTGCCAGCAGTTTCATGGGACTAGCAAATGAGCAGTTCTTC CASSFMGLANEQFF
NA TRBJ1-2 large TRBV3-1 TGTGCCAGCAGCCAACAGGGTTACTATGGCTACACCTTC CASSQQGYYGYTF
TRBD1 TRBJ1-1 few TRBV20-1 TGCAGTGCTAGACCGAGAAGGAGCGTGAGGACAGGGAACACTGAAGCTTTCTTT CSARPRRSVRTGNTEAFF
NA TRBJ1-2 large TRBV24-1 TGTGCCACCAGTGATTTGCGTGACCCTGGAAACTATGGCTACACCTTC CATSDLRDPGNYGYTF
NA TRBJ1-5 NA TRBV30 NA CACASKGLYNQPQHF
NA TRBJ2-5 few TRBV11-3 TGTGCCAGCAGCACGGACAGACAAGAGACCCAGTACTTC CASSTDRQETQYF
TRBD1 TRBJ1-1 NA TRBV6-5 TGTGCCAGCAGTCGCCTTCCGGGACAGGGGGCCACTGAAGCTTTCTTT CASSRLPGQGATEAFF
NA TRBJ2-1 large TRBV7-8 TGTGCCAGCAGCTTAAAGACTAGCTCCTACAATGAGCAGTTCTTC CASSLKTSSYNEQFF
TRBD2 TRBJ2-3 few TRBV6-6 TGTGCCACCCAGGGCAGGGGAGGACTAGCGGGAGTAGCAGATACGCAGTATTTT CATQGRGGLAGVADTQYF
TRBD1 TRBJ1-2 large TRBV28 TGTGCCAGCAGTTTGGACCTCGGGACAGGGGACGGCTACACCTTC CASSLDLGTGDGYTF
NA TRBJ2-1 large TRBV4-1 TGCGCCAGCAGCCAGAGAACAAGCAATGAGCAGTTCTTC CASSQRTSNEQFF
NA TRBJ2-5 few TRBV5-1 TGCGCCAGCAGCCGGGACAAAGAGACCCAGTACTTC CASSRDKETQYF
NA TRBJ1-1 few TRBV7-9 TGTGCCAGCAGCCAGCGACACATAGAAGCTTTCTTT CASSQRHIEAFF
TRBD2 TRBJ2-1 few TRBV12-3/TRBV12-4 TGTGCCAGCAGTCCCCCTAGCGGGAGAGCCTACAATGAGCAGTTCTTC CASSPPSGRAYNEQFF